These 21 T cell receptor beta chains share one sample of origin, sequenced in a study of T cells after yellow fever vaccination. TCRdb fed the 5' RACE reads into MiXCR, producing one record per CDR3 protein. The sample has roughly 500,000 distinct CDR3 sequences, 15% to 20% seen once. Sequenced material: PBMCs, taken 15 days after the yellow fever booster vaccination. The receptors stem from a young man who received the YFV17D yellow fever vaccine.

At least ten counts were recorded for this clonotype. The chain has TRBV15 and TRBJ2-1; the match to TRBD1 covers 12 bases. Germline CDR1 LNHNV, CDR2 YYDKDF (reference sequence). The length of the CDR3 is 15 residues. V shed 5 bases, J shed 6 bases, and the junction held 5 bases outside the gene matches. Written as DNA, the CDR3 is TGTGCCACCAGCTCCGGGACAGGGGGCATCAATGAGCAGTTCTTC. This codes for CATSSGTGGINEQFF.

V gene TRBV5-1 combines with J gene TRBJ1-5; D is unresolved. The CDR3 runs to 15 residues. V was clipped by 7 bases and J by 2 bases, with 16 bases between them. Looked up from germline, CDR1 is SGHRS and CDR2 is YFSETQ. The CDR3 DNA reads as TGCGCCAGCTGCTATGGTCCGATTGGCAATCAGCCCCAGCATTTT. Protein sequence: CASCYGPIGNQPQHF.

This clonotype was seen only a few times. This chain joins TRBV29-1 and TRBJ2-2; 7 nucleotides agree with TRBD2. The CDR3 has 14 amino acids. The V gene end was trimmed by 4 bases and the J gene end by 1 base; junction bases not matched to a gene: 3. In germline, CDR1 is SQVTM, CDR2 ANQGSEA. This chain's CDR3 is CSVGLAVNTGELFF. The CDR3 DNA sequence: TGCAGCGTTGGGCTAGCGGTGAACACCGGGGAGCTGTTTTTT.

There are a few counts of this clonotype. The V gene is TRBV7-9, the J gene TRBJ1-6; weak D call: TRBD1 (5 bases). Trimming took off 7 bases at V and 5 bases at J, with 9 bases between the two ends. This CDR3 comprises 13 residues. Germline V CDR1 and CDR2: SEHNR, FQNEAQ (reference sequence). This CDR3 is CASNTGDNSPLHF. DNA of the CDR3: TGTGCCAGCAACACAGGAGATAATTCACCCCTCCACTTT.

This sequence joins TRBV5-1 and TRBJ2-3; possibly TRBD1 for D (5 bases). The CDR3 is 13 residues long. Trimming pared 0 bases from V and 4 bases from J, leaving 6 bases between. The germline V gene has CDR1 SGHRS and CDR2 YFSETQ. The CDR3 bases are TGCGCCAGCAGCTTGGAACAGGCAGATACGCAGTATTTT. This sequence encodes CASSLEQADTQYF.

The table lists this clonotype with a few counts. The V and J genes are TRBV6-5 and TRBJ2-7, with D perhaps matching TRBD2 (5 bases). Germline V gives CDR1 MNHEY, CDR2 SVGAGI. This CDR3 has 11 residues. V lost 8 bases and J lost 4, with 9 bases in between. CDR3 residues: CASLSGYEQYF. CDR3 nucleotide sequence: TGTGCCAGCCTCAGCGGTTACGAGCAGTACTTC.

This chain links TRBV29-1 with TRBJ2-1; the match to TRBD1 covers 7 bases. The CDR3 is 13 amino acids. V was pared by 7 bases and J by 4 bases, with 7 bases of the junction left unmatched. CDR1 and CDR2 (germline): SQVTM, ANQGSEA. The CDR3 region is CSALGQMYNEQFF. The CDR3 DNA sequence: TGCAGCGCCTTGGGACAGATGTACAATGAGCAGTTCTTC.

J is TRBJ1-1 and V is TRBV5-1; D is uncertain. Trimming cost V 0 bases and J 8 bases, with 11 bases left between them. The CDR3 spans 13 residues. From germline, CDR1 is SGHRS and CDR2 YFSETQ. This CDR3 is CASSLALSDEAFF. In nucleotides, the CDR3 is TGCGCCAGCAGCTTGGCTTTGTCAGACGAAGCTTTCTTT.

This clonotype was detected ten times or more. This chain links TRBV19 with TRBJ2-7; 13 bases agree with TRBD2. CDR1 and CDR2 from the germline V gene are LNHDA and SQIVND (reference sequence). This CDR3 spans 16 amino acids. V trimming: 3 bases; J trimming: 2 bases; junction bases outside the gene matches: 4. CDR3 bases: TGTGCCAGTAGTATCCGGACTAGCGGGAGACCCTACGAGCAGTACTTC. Its protein is CASSIRTSGRPYEQYF.

This clonotype was picked up a small number of times. The chain employs TRBV12-3 or TRBV12-4 and TRBJ2-6, with a tentative D call TRBD1 (8 bases). CDR3 length: 18 amino acids. V gave up 7 bases and J gave up 14 bases, with 33 bases separating them. The CDR3 DNA follows: TGTGCCAGCACTCTTTCGGCGGGAGCAGGGGGCGGTAGGGGTCTCCTGACTTTC. Encoded protein: CASTLSAGAGGGRGLLTF.

In its sample, this clonotype was seen a few times. This sequence joins TRBV10-3 and TRBJ1-2; tentatively, D is TRBD1 (6 bases). V shed 7 bases and J shed 8 bases, with 17 bases lying between them. The CDR3 consists of 13 residues. CDR1 and CDR2 (germline): ENHRY, SYGVKD. CDR3 nucleotide sequence: TGTGCCATCACCGGCAGGGTCGGGGGCGGCTACACCTTC. It yields the protein CAITGRVGGGYTF.

The rearrangement links TRBV5-6 to TRBJ2-1; D is ambiguous. The V and J ends lost 1 base and 3 bases respectively, with 11 bases between them. The germline gives CDR1 SGHDT, CDR2 YYEEEE. The CDR3 runs 15 residues. The CDR3: CASSLRYIFYNEQFF. The CDR3 DNA follows: TGTGCCAGCAGCTTGAGATATATATTCTACAATGAGCAGTTCTTC.

The V and J genes are TRBV20-1 and TRBJ2-7, with D possibly being TRBD2 (6 bases). In germline, CDR1 is DFQATT, CDR2 SNEGSKA (reference sequence). Trimming took 1 base from V and 2 from J, leaving 12 bases between them. CDR3 length equals 14 residues. Here the CDR3 DNA reads TGCAGTGCTAGAGCGGCGGGAACGACCTACGAGCAGTACTTC. As protein: CSARAAGTTYEQYF.

V usage is TRBV7-8 and J usage is TRBJ1-1; TRBD1 matches at 7 bases. The CDR3 loop spans 13 amino acids. V lost 0 bases, J lost 7 bases, and 2 bases stayed unmatched. CDR1 is SGHVS, CDR2 FQNEAQ, per germline. The CDR3 sequence: CASSLAGQNEAFF. CDR3 coding DNA: TGTGCCAGCAGCTTAGCGGGACAGAATGAAGCTTTCTTT.

V usage is TRBV5-5 and J usage is TRBJ1-2, with 10 bases that match TRBD1. The CDR3 covers 16 residues. V trimming: 0 bases; J trimming: 4 bases; junction bases outside the gene matches: 6. Germline CDR1 and CDR2: SGHKS and YYEKEE (reference sequence). CDR3 DNA sequence: TGTGCCAGCAGCTTGGGACAGGGGGCAATCTCCTATGGCTACACCTTC. Amino acids: CASSLGQGAISYGYTF.

In its sample, this clonotype was seen many times. The V call is TRBV29-1, the J call TRBJ2-1; TRBD2 is a possible D gene (6 bases). The CDR3 loop spans 13 amino acids. Per the germline V gene, CDR1 is SQVTM and CDR2 is ANQGSEA. V was pared by 6 bases and J by 2 bases, with 11 bases between. CDR3 residues: CSVLAKAYNEQFF. The CDR3 bases are TGCAGCGTGCTAGCGAAAGCCTACAATGAGCAGTTCTTC.

The chain carries TRBV18 and TRBJ2-5; D possibly corresponds to TRBD1 (6 bases). Germline values: CDR1 KGHSH, CDR2 LQKENI. V was trimmed by 1 base and J by 3 bases, leaving 15 bases between them. CDR3 size: 16 residues. CDR3 DNA sequence: TGTGCCAGCTCACCACTCAGACAGGTTATTGAAGAGACCCAGTACTTC. It specifies CASSPLRQVIEETQYF. The entire variable domain, with the rest obtained from reference TRBV18 and TRBJ2-5, is as follows: NAGVMQNPRHLVRRRGQEARLRCSPMKGHSHVYWYRQLPEEGLKFMVYLQKENIIDESGMPKERFSAEFPKEGPSILRIQQVVRGDSAAYFCASSPLRQVIEETQYFGPGTRLLVL.

This chain links TRBV29-1 with TRBJ2-6, with TRBD1 matching over 7 bases. Germline values: CDR1 SQVTM, CDR2 ANQGSEA. V was pared by 6 bases and J by 1 base, with 0 bases of the junction left unmatched. The CDR3 length is 13 residues. As DNA, the CDR3 is TGCAGCGTGGGACAGTCTGGGGCCAACGTCCTGACTTTC. It is translated as CSVGQSGANVLTF.

The chain recombines TRBV7-9 with TRBJ2-2; no clear D. CDR3 length: 13 amino acids. V was cut by 4 bases and J by 8 bases, with 11 bases left in between. Germline-derived CDR1 and CDR2 are SEHNR and FQNEAQ (reference sequence). The CDR3 spells CASSSRQAGELFF. DNA of the CDR3: TGTGCCAGCAGCTCCCGTCAAGCTGGGGAGCTGTTTTTT.

This clonotype was observed a few times. The CDR3 loop is CAWSVEVRTLNNEQFF. CDR3 bases: TGTGCCTGGAGTGTAGAGGTCCGTACCCTCAACAATGAGCAGTTCTTC. The rearrangement links TRBV30 to TRBJ2-1; D is ambiguous. Germline CDR1 and CDR2: GTSNPN and SVGIG (reference sequence). CDR3 length: 16 residues. V lost 0 bases, J lost 5 bases, and 17 bases lay in between.

CDR3 protein: CASSLDLAGPSYNEQFF. CDR3 DNA sequence: TGTGCCAGCAGCTTAGACCTAGCGGGGCCCTCCTACAATGAGCAGTTCTTC. This chain uses TRBV11-2 with TRBJ2-1; TRBD2 agrees at 9 bases. The germline CDR1 and CDR2 sequences are SGHAT and FQNNGV. Trimming removed 0 bases from V and 0 bases from J; junction bases left unmatched: 3. This CDR3 comprises 17 residues.